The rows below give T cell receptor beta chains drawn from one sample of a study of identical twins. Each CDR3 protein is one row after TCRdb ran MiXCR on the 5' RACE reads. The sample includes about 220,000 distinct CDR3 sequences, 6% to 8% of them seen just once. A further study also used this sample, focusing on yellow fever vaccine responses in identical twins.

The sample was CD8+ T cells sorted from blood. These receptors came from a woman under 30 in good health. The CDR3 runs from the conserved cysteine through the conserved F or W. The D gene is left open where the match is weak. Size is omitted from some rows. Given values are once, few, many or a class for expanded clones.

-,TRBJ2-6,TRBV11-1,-,CASNPRGANPPLSGANVLTF,TGTGCCAGCAACCCGAGAGGGGCAAACCCTCCGCTCTCTGGGGCCAACGTCCTGACTTTC
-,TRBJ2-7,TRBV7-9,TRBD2,CASSKQREGLYEQYF,TGTGCCAGCAGCAAACAGCGGGAGGGCCTCTACGAGCAGTACTTC
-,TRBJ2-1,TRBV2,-,CASSGNYQFF,TGTGCCAGCAGTGGTAACTACCAGTTCTTC
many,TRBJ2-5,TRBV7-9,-,CASCLGVGFQETQYF,TGTGCCAGCTGCTTGGGTGTCGGCTTTCAGGAGACCCAGTACTTC
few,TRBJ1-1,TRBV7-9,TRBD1,CASSPTGVVTEAFF,TGTGCCAGCAGCCCAACAGGGGTTGTCACTGAAGCTTTCTTT
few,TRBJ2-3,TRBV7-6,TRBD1,CASSSIRQGAGDTQYF,TGTGCCAGCAGCTCGATCCGACAGGGGGCAGGGGATACGCAGTATTTT
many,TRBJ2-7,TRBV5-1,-,CASSLADRYEQYF,TGCGCCAGCAGCTTGGCTGACAGATACGAGCAGTACTTC
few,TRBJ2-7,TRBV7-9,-,CASTSQEVDYEQYF,TGTGCCAGCACCTCGCAGGAGGTTGACTACGAGCAGTACTTC
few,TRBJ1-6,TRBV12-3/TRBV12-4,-,CASSFRGLGNSPLHF,TGTGCCAGCAGTTTTAGGGGTTTGGGCAATTCACCCCTCCACTTT
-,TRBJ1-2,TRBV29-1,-,CSVEGLQLNYGYTF,TGCAGCGTTGAAGGCCTGCAGCTTAACTATGGCTACACCTTC
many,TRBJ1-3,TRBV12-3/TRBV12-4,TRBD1,CASSLTGNTGNTIYF,TGTGCCAGCAGTTTGACAGGGAACACTGGAAACACCATATATTTT
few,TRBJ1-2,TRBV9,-,CASSSLRGYGYTF,TGTGCCAGCAGCTCCCTGAGGGGCTATGGCTACACCTTC
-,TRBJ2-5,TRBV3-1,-,CASSQDKVQETQYF,TGTGCCAGCAGCCAAGATAAGGTCCAAGAGACCCAGTACTTC
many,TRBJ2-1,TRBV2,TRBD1,CASSPGQGNEQFF,TGTGCCAGCAGCCCGGGACAGGGAAATGAGCAGTTCTTC
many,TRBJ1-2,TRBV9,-,CASSVEAANYGYTF,TGTGCCAGCAGCGTAGAGGCAGCAAACTATGGCTACACCTTC
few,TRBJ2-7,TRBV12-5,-,CASGLVRAGSYEQYF,TGTGCTAGTGGTTTGGTACGAGCGGGCTCCTACGAGCAGTACTTC
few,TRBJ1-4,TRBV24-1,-,CATSAPNEGVPTNEKLFF,TGTGCCACCAGTGCTCCTAACGAGGGGGTACCAACTAATGAAAAACTGTTTTTT
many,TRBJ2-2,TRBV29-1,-,CSVDGGGGTGELFF,TGCAGCGTAGATGGAGGGGGCGGCACCGGGGAGCTGTTTTTT